Sequencing of this TCR beta chain was carried out in a study of OX40 agonist ivuxolimab in advanced cancers. General study results and limits: Certain nonresponders additionally had low normalized T-cell clonal expansion.

Systemic immunosuppression or a history of autoimmune disease excluded patients. Assay: immunoSEQ multiplex PCR; the TCRdb copy retains only in-frame clones and omits some. The data contain fewer than 60,000 clones, 75% to 90% of them singletons. This CDR3 has 11 amino acids. Per germline, CDR1 SGHTS and CDR2 YDEGEE. V was pared by 6 bases and J by 2 bases, with 6 bases between. As regards this clone: Antigen specificity is unknown.

This TCR came from an adult with an advanced solid tumor such as melanoma, head and neck, liver or kidney cancer. The starting material was CD4+ or CD8+ T cells sorted from blood, obtained in a trial of the OX40 agonist ivuxolimab. The chain couples TRBV5-8 to TRBJ2-7, with D unclear. Here the CDR3 reads CASTITYEQYF. CDR3 DNA: TGTGCCAGCACCATCACCTACGAGCAGTACTTC.